This T cell receptor (beta chain) is drawn from a study of T-cell reconstitution after alpha-beta-depleted transplantation in children. This clonotype was recorded at least ten times. Unique molecular identifiers were incorporated into the prepared TCRbeta library. TCRdb passed the PCR reads through MiXCR, listing each CDR3 protein once. The sample has approximately 91,000 distinct CDR3 sequences, 7% to 9% seen once; the top ten hold 5.5% to 8%. The V and J ends lost 5 bases and 7 bases, in that order; junction bases with no gene match: 4. Looked up from germline, CDR1 is SGHAT and CDR2 is FQNNGV. The CDR3 loop spans 12 amino acids.

The origin of this receptor is a human donor who donated a stem cell graft to a child with congenital amegakaryocytic thrombocytopenia. This specimen consisted of PBMCs from the stem cell graft donor, obtained from the stem cell graft. V is TRBV11-2 and J is TRBJ1-2, with 7 bases identical to TRBD1. CDR3 protein: CASSTNRGGYTF. The DNA of the CDR3 is TGTGCCAGCAGCACCAACAGGGGTGGCTACACCTTC.